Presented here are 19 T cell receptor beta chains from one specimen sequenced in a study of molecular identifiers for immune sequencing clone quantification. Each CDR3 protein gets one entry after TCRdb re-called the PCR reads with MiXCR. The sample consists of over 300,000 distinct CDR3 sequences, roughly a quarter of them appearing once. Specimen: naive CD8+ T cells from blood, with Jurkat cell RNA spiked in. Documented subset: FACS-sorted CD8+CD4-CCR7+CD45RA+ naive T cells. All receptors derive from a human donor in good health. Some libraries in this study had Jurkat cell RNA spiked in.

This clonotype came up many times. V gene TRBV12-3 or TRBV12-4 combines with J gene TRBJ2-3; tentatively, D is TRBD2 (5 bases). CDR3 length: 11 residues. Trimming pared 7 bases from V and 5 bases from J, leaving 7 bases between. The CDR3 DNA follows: TGTGCCAGCACTGAGGGAGATACGCAGTATTTT. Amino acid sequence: CASTEGDTQYF.

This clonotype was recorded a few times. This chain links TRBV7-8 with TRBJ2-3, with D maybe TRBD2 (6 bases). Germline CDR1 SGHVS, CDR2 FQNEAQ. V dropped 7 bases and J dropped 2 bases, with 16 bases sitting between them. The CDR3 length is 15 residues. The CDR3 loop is CASIPGVGDTDTQYF. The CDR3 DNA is TGTGCCAGCATCCCGGGGGTGGGGGACACAGATACGCAGTATTTT.

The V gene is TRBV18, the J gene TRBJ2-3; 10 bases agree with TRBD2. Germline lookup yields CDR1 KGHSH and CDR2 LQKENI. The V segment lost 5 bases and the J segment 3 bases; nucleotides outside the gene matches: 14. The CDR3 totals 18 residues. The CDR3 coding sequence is TGTGCCAGCTCAACATCAGGACAGGAACTAGCGGGGACAGATACGCAGTATTTT. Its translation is CASSTSGQELAGTDTQYF.

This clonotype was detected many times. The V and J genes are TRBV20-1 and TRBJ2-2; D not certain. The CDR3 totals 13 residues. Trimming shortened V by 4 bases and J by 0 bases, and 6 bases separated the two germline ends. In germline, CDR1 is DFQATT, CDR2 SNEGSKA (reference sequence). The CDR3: CSATRPNTGELFF. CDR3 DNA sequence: TGCAGTGCTACCCGACCGAACACCGGGGAGCTGTTTTTT.

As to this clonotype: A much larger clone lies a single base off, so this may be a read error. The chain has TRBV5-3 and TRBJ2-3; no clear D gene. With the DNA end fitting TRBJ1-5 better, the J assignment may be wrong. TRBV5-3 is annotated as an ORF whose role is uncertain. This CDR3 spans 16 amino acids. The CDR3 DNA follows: TGTGCCAGCAGCAATCCCGGACTACCGAGCACAGATACGCAGCATTTT. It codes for CASSNPGLPSTDTQHF.

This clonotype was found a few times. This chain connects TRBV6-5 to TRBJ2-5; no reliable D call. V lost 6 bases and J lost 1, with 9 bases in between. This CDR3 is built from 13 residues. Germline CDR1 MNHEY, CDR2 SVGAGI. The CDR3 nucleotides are TGTGCCAGCAGAGACCAGCTCCAAGAGACCCAGTACTTC. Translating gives CASRDQLQETQYF.

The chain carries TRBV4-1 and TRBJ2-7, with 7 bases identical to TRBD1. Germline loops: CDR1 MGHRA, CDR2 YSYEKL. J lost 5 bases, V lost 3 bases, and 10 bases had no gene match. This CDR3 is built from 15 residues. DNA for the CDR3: TGCGCCAGCAGCCATATCCCAGGGGGTCGGGACGAGCAGTACTTC. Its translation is CASSHIPGGRDEQYF.

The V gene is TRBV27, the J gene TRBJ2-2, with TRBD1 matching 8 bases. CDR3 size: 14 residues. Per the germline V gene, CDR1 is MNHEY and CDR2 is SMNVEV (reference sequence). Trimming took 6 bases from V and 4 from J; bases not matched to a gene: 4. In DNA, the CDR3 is TGTGCCAGCAGCTACGGGACAGGCACCGGGGAGCTGTTTTTT. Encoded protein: CASSYGTGTGELFF.

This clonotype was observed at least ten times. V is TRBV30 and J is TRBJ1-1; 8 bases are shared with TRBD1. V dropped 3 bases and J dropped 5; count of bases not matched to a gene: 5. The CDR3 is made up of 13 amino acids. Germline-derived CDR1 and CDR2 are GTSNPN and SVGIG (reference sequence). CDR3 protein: CAWSYRGGTEAFF. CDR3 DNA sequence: TGTGCCTGGAGCTACAGGGGGGGGACTGAAGCTTTCTTT.

CDR3 coding DNA: TGTGCCAGCAGCTTAGACCGGACAGGGAATGAAAAACTGTTTTTT. Its protein product is CASSLDRTGNEKLFF. The J gene is TRBJ1-4, the V gene TRBV7-9; 8 nucleotides align to TRBD1. This CDR3 comprises 15 residues. Trimming took 1 base from V and 5 from J; bases not matched to a gene: 3. CDR1 is SEHNR and CDR2 is FQNEAQ in the germline V gene (reference sequence). Complete variable domain (other parts from reference TRBV7-9 and TRBJ1-4): DTGVSQNPRHKITKRGQNVTFRCDPISEHNRLYWYRQTLGQGPEFLTYFQNEAQLEKSRLLSDRFSAERPKGSFSTLEIQRTEQGDSAMYLCASSLDRTGNEKLFFGSGTQLSVL.

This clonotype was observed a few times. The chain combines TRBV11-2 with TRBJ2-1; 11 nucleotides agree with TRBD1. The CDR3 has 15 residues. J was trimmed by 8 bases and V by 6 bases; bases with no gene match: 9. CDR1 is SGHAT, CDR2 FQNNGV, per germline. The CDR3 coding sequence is TGTGCCAGCAGGCCCCCCGGGACAGGGGGACATGAGCAGTTCTTC. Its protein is CASRPPGTGGHEQFF.

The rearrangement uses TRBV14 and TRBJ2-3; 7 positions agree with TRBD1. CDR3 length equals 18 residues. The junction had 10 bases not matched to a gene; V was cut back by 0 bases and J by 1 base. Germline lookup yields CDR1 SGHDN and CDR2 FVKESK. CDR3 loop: CASSQDRDSVWGTDTQYF. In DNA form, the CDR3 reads TGTGCCAGCAGCCAAGACCGGGACAGCGTTTGGGGCACAGATACGCAGTATTTT.

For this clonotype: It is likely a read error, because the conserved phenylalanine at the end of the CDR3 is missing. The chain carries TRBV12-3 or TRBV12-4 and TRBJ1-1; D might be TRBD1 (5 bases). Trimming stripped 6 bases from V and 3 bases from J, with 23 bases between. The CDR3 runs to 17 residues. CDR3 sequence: CASSFEAGLIKDTEAFS. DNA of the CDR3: TGTGCCAGCAGCTTCGAGGCGGGGCTGATAAAGGACACTGAAGCTTTCTCT.

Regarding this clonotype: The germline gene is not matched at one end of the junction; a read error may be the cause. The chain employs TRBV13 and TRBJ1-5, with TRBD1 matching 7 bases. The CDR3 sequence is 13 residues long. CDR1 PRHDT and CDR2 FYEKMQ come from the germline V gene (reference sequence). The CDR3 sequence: CANSLGGTQPQHF. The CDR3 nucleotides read TGTGCCAACAGCTTAGGGGGCACCCAGCCCCAGCATTTT.

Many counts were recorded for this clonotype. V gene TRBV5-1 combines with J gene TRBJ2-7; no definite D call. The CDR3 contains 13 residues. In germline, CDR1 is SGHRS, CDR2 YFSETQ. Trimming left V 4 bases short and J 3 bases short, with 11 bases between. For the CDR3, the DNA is TGCGCCAGCAGCCACGAGATCAGCTACGAGCAGTACTTC. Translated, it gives CASSHEISYEQYF.

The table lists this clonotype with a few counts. This chain's CDR3 is CAWSATGNTQYF. For the CDR3, the DNA is TGTGCCTGGAGTGCCACAGGGAATACGCAGTATTTT. V usage is TRBV30 and J usage is TRBJ2-3, with D tentatively TRBD1 (6 bases). V shed 1 base and J shed 7 bases, with 9 bases lying between them. CDR3 length: 12 residues. Germline loops: CDR1 GTSNPN, CDR2 SVGIG (reference sequence).

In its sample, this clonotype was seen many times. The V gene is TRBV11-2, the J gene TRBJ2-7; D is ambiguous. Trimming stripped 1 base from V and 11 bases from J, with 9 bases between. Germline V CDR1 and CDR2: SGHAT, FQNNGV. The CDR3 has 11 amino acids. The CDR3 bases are TGTGCCAGCAGCTTAGGGCAGCAGGAGTACTTC. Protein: CASSLGQQEYF.

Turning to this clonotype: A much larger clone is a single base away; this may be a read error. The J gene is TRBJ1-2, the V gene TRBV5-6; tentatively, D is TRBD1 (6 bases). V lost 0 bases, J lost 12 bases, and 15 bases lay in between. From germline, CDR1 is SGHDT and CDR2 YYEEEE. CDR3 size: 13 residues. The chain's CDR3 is CASSLALQGDHTF. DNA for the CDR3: TGTGCCAGCAGCTTGGCCTTACAGGGAGACCACACCTTC.

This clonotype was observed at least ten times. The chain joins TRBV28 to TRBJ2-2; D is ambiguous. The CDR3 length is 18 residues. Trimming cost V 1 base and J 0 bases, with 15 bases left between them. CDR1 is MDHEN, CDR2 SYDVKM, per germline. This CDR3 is CASSLSQLDSPNTGELFF. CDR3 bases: TGTGCCAGCAGTTTATCGCAACTTGATAGCCCGAACACCGGGGAGCTGTTTTTT.